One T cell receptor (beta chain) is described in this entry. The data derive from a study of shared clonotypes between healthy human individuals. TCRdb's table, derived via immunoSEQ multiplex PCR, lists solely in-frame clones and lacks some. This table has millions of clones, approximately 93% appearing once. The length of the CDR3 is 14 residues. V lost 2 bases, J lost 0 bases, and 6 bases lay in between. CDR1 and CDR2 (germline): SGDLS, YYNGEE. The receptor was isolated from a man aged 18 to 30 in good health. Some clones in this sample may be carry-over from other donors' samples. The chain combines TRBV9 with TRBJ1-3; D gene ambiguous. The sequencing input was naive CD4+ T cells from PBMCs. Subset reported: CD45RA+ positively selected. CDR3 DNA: TGTGCCAGCAGCGTGGAAACCTCTGGAAACACCATATATTTT. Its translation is CASSVETSGNTIYF.